The 20 T cell receptor beta chains reported below all come from one sample, sequenced in a study of blood T cell repertoires in COVID-19. TCRdb's table, derived via immunoSEQ multiplex PCR, lists solely in-frame clones and lacks some. Among roughly 70,000 clones listed, less than 95% were seen once. The material sequenced was peripheral blood. These receptors were obtained from a man aged 45-60 years with COVID-19, enrolled during active disease.

The chain couples TRBV6-5 to TRBJ1-1; TRBD1 matches at 10 bases. This CDR3 region has 15 residues. Germline trimming cut 9 bases from V and 5 bases from J; bases unmatched to any gene: 12. Germline CDR1 reads MNHEY; CDR2 reads SVGAGI. This chain's CDR3 is CARRQGARGWTEAFF. The CDR3 DNA follows: TGTGCCAGAAGACAGGGGGCGAGAGGATGGACTGAAGCTTTCTTT.

The CDR3 bases are TGCGCCAGCAGTGAGACAGGGGGCAGGAGGGAGCTGTTTTTT. Its protein product is CASSETGGRRELFF. The rearrangement joins TRBV10-2 to TRBJ2-2, with 9 bases identical to TRBD1. The germline CDR1 and CDR2 sequences are WSHSY and SAAADI. This CDR3 has 14 amino acids. J was trimmed by 9 bases and V by 2 bases; bases with no gene match: 4.

This chain links TRBV7-3 with TRBJ2-1; a weak D match, TRBD2 (6 bases). V was pared by 5 bases and J by 9 bases, with 14 bases between. Germline V lookup: CDR1 SGHTA, CDR2 FQGTGA. This CDR3 region has 13 residues. CDR3 nucleotides: TGTGCCAGCAGCAACGGGAGCCCAGGTGAGCAGTTCTTC. Its translation: CASSNGSPGEQFF.

The chain carries TRBV28 and TRBJ2-3; possibly TRBD1 for D (7 bases). CDR1 MDHEN and CDR2 SYDVKM come from the germline V gene. V was cut by 6 bases and J by 3 bases, with 16 bases left in between. This CDR3 contains 15 residues. CDR3 DNA: TGTGCCAGCAGCTACAGGGGAGGAGGGACAGATACGCAGTATTTT. Translating it yields CASSYRGGGTDTQYF.

The chain uses TRBV6-5 and TRBJ2-1; 9 positions agree with TRBD1. Trimming at V came to 6 bases and at J to 8 bases, leaving 8 bases not matched to a gene. This CDR3 has 14 amino acids. Germline CDR1 and CDR2: MNHEY and SVGAGI. The CDR3 nucleotides are TGTGCCAGCAGCCGGGACAGGGTGTACGATGAGCAGTTCTTC. Its protein product is CASSRDRVYDEQFF.

This clone was detected once. This sequence joins TRBV11-3 and TRBJ2-2; TRBD2 might be the D (5 bases). Trimming took 5 bases from V and 6 from J, leaving 25 bases between them. The length of the CDR3 is 18 residues. The V gene's germline CDR1 is SGHNT and CDR2 YENEEA. CDR3 in DNA: TGTGCCAGCAGCCCCCCAGGCGTTGTTGAGGGAGTGGCCGGGGAGCTGTTTTTT. Translation gives CASSPPGVVEGVAGELFF.

V usage is TRBV6-5 and J usage is TRBJ1-4; D perhaps matches TRBD1 (6 bases). Germline assignment: CDR1 MNHEY and CDR2 SVGAGI. V was shortened by 7 bases and J by 8 bases, with 11 bases between the two germline ends. CDR3 length equals 12 residues. In DNA form, the CDR3 reads TGTGCCAGCACGGGGGGCGGGGAAAAACTGTTTTTT. Translated, it gives CASTGGGEKLFF.

CDR3 amino acids: CASSFRRSYEQYF. In DNA form, the CDR3 reads TGTGCCAGCAGTTTTAGGAGGAGCTACGAGCAGTACTTC. The chain carries TRBV27 and TRBJ2-7; D is perhaps TRBD2 (5 bases). The CDR3 runs to 13 residues. V was cut by 3 bases and J by 3 bases, with 9 bases left in between. Germline lookup yields CDR1 MNHEY and CDR2 SMNVEV (reference sequence).

The chain carries TRBV27 and TRBJ1-2; 12 bases line up with TRBD1. CDR1 is MNHEY and CDR2 is SMNVEV in the germline V gene (reference sequence). The CDR3 is 15 residues long. The junction had 9 bases not matched to a gene; V was cut back by 5 bases and J by 8 bases. CDR3 sequence: CASSTRDRGRSGYTF. The CDR3 DNA reads as TGTGCCAGCAGTACCCGGGACAGGGGGCGATCCGGCTACACCTTC.

The chain links TRBV28 to TRBJ2-7, with no clear D. The CDR3 is made up of 13 amino acids. CDR1 is MDHEN and CDR2 is SYDVKM in the germline V gene. V was clipped by 5 bases and J by 2 bases, with 10 bases between them. CDR3 residues: CASSRLVTYEQYF. The DNA of the CDR3 is TGTGCCAGCAGTCGCCTAGTCACCTACGAGCAGTACTTC.

The chain joins TRBV7-2 to TRBJ1-1; D unresolved. Germline CDR1 reads SGHTA; CDR2 reads FQGNSA. V was clipped by 5 bases and J by 5 bases, with 15 bases between them. The CDR3 has 14 amino acids. The chain's CDR3 is CASSPGEGWTEAFF. CDR3 nucleotide sequence: TGTGCCAGCAGCCCCGGTGAGGGCTGGACTGAAGCTTTCTTT.

The chain combines TRBV12-3 or TRBV12-4 with TRBJ2-1; tentative D call: TRBD2 (5 bases). This CDR3 spans 13 amino acids. V lost 6 bases, J lost 7 bases, and 13 bases lay in between. The CDR3 nucleotides read TGTGCCAGCAGACTGGACTCTATGAATGAGCAGTTCTTC. Translation: CASRLDSMNEQFF.

This clone was found once. The chain is built from TRBV4-1 and TRBJ2-7; 9 bases fit TRBD2. The CDR3 length is 17 residues. V dropped 1 base and J dropped 6; count of bases not matched to a gene: 13. CDR1 is MGHRA, CDR2 YSYEKL, per germline. The CDR3 loop reads CASSQGSIAGVEGEQYF. CDR3 nucleotides: TGCGCCAGCAGCCAAGGATCGATAGCGGGAGTTGAAGGCGAGCAGTACTTC.

This chain connects TRBV27 to TRBJ2-3, with D possibly being TRBD1 (6 bases). From germline, CDR1 is MNHEY and CDR2 SMNVEV (reference sequence). The CDR3 sequence is 14 residues long. Trimming removed 7 bases from V and 2 bases from J, with 13 bases in between. This CDR3 reads CASNSDSPTDTQYF. The CDR3 DNA sequence: TGTGCCAGCAATTCGGACAGTCCCACAGATACGCAGTATTTT.

DNA of the CDR3: TGTGCCAGCAGCTTGAACAGGGGGAGCTCCTACGAGCAGTACTTC. It codes for CASSLNRGSSYEQYF. The genes are TRBV5-4 and TRBJ2-7, with 8 positions matching TRBD1. The J segment lost 0 bases and the V segment lost 1 base, leaving 3 bases of the junction unmatched. Germline-derived CDR1 and CDR2 are SGHNT and YYREEE (reference sequence). This CDR3 region has 15 residues.

V usage is TRBV7-9 and J usage is TRBJ2-7; 9 positions match TRBD2. This CDR3 spans 14 amino acids. Germline loops: CDR1 SEHNR, CDR2 FQNEAQ (reference sequence). The trim removed 7 bases at V and 4 bases at J, leaving 8 bases unmatched. The CDR3 here is CASNKAGGGYEQYF. CDR3 sequence (DNA): TGTGCCAGCAACAAAGCGGGAGGTGGGTACGAGCAGTACTTC.

This rearrangement joins TRBV5-6 to TRBJ2-5; TRBD2 might be the D (5 bases). Germline values: CDR1 SGHDT, CDR2 YYEEEE. This CDR3 region has 14 residues. V was cut by 3 bases and J by 4 bases, with 13 bases left in between. CDR3 in amino acids: CASSWGLGRETQYF. The CDR3 nucleotides are TGTGCCAGCAGCTGGGGATTGGGGAGAGAGACCCAGTACTTC.

V and J are TRBV2 and TRBJ2-1; D is unclear. V was trimmed by 2 bases and J by 12 bases, leaving 11 bases between them. This CDR3 region has 12 residues. Germline lookup yields CDR1 SNHLY and CDR2 FYNNEI. The CDR3 reads CASSELADRQFF. The DNA for the CDR3 is TGTGCCAGCAGTGAATTGGCAGATCGGCAGTTCTTC.

The V gene is TRBV5-1, the J gene TRBJ1-3; a possible D gene is TRBD1 (6 bases). V lost 5 bases, J lost 0 bases, and 9 bases lay in between. The V gene's germline CDR1 is SGHRS and CDR2 YFSETQ. The length of the CDR3 is 14 residues. The CDR3 DNA reads as TGCGCCAGCAGTTTAGGGGGCTCTGGAAACACCATATATTTT. It encodes CASSLGGSGNTIYF.

This clone was picked up one time. This chain links TRBV6-5 with TRBJ1-1; possible D gene TRBD1, 6 bases. Germline CDR1 and CDR2: MNHEY and SVGAGI. The V gene lost 2 bases and the J gene lost 1 base, with 8 bases spanning the gap. The CDR3 loop spans 14 amino acids. The CDR3 here is CASSYQGWNTEAFF. CDR3 bases: TGTGCCAGCAGTTACCAGGGGTGGAACACTGAAGCTTTCTTT.